Each of the 29 T cell receptor beta chains below was sequenced from the same sample in a study of immune evolution from preneoplasia to lung adenocarcinoma. Sequencing was performed with immunoSEQ multiplex PCR; in TCRdb, only in-frame clones are kept and a portion is missing. The data show around 4,400 clones, with roughly 80% seen just once and 6% to 8.5% held by the top ten. The sequenced material came from FFPE minimally invasive lung adenocarcinoma tissue. The source is a person between 50 and 69 years old with lung adenocarcinoma.

This chain connects TRBV28 to TRBJ2-7, with no clear D. V dropped 5 bases and J dropped 2 bases, with 7 bases sitting between them. Per the germline V gene, CDR1 is MDHEN and CDR2 is SYDVKM. The CDR3 is 12 residues long. CDR3 bases: TGTGCCAGCAGTAGCCAGCCCTACGAGCAGTACTTC. It translates to CASSSQPYEQYF.

The chain combines TRBV11-2 with TRBJ2-7, with D unclear. The CDR3 sequence is 14 residues long. Trimming cost V 4 bases and J 3 bases, with 13 bases left between them. CDR1 and CDR2 (germline): SGHAT, FQNNGV. In nucleotides, the CDR3 is TGTGCCAGCAGCTCAAATAGGGCGGACTACGAGCAGTACTTC. Translation gives CASSSNRADYEQYF.

V usage is TRBV19 and J usage is TRBJ1-2; D is possibly TRBD1 (5 bases). From germline, CDR1 is LNHDA and CDR2 SQIVND (reference sequence). The CDR3 has 14 residues. The V end lost 3 bases, the J end lost 8 bases, and 16 bases lay between the germline ends. The CDR3 DNA reads as TGTGCCAGTAGTATTGATCGGGACGCAGGCGGCTACACCTTC. This sequence encodes CASSIDRDAGGYTF.

V usage is TRBV19 and J usage is TRBJ2-7, with no clear D. The CDR3 covers 14 residues. Germline CDR1 and CDR2: LNHDA and SQIVND (reference sequence). V was cut by 4 bases and J by 2 bases, with 12 bases left in between. CDR3 residues: CASSNLISPYEQYF. The CDR3 region has the DNA TGTGCCAGTAGTAATTTGATAAGCCCCTACGAGCAGTACTTC.

J is TRBJ1-1 and V is TRBV4-3; D call uncertain. V was shortened by 0 bases and J by 3 bases, with 14 bases between the two germline ends. Germline V gene lookup returns CDR1 LGHNA and CDR2 YSLEER. The CDR3 has 16 residues. This CDR3 is CASSQDVTGQDTEAFF. The CDR3 DNA reads as TGCGCCAGCAGCCAAGATGTGACCGGGCAGGACACTGAAGCTTTCTTT.

The gene calls are TRBV7-2 and TRBJ2-3; no clear D gene. Trimming cost V 4 bases and J 2 bases, with 13 bases left between them. The CDR3 sequence is 15 residues long. CDR1 and CDR2 from the germline V gene are SGHTA and FQGNSA. The CDR3 region is CASSSTRQTTDTQYF. The CDR3 DNA is TGTGCCAGCAGCTCGACGAGACAAACCACAGATACGCAGTATTTT.

V is TRBV15 and J is TRBJ1-4; 7 bases fit TRBD1. Germline trimming cut 5 bases from V and 0 bases from J; bases unmatched to any gene: 3. The CDR3 has 15 residues. Germline loops: CDR1 LNHNV, CDR2 YYDKDF (reference sequence). CDR3 protein: CATSHQGATNEKLFF. The CDR3 region has the DNA TGTGCCACCAGCCATCAGGGGGCAACTAATGAAAAACTGTTTTTT.

CDR3 amino acids: CAISKIQSRANVLTF. CDR3 coding DNA: TGTGCCATCAGTAAGATACAAAGTCGGGCCAACGTCCTGACTTTC. V usage is TRBV10-3 and J usage is TRBJ2-6; no clear D gene. Trimming left V 5 bases short and J 5 bases short, with 13 bases between. This CDR3 spans 15 amino acids. CDR1 is ENHRY and CDR2 is SYGVKD in the germline V gene.

The chain employs TRBV7-2 and TRBJ1-2; D ambiguous. The V gene lost 0 bases and the J gene lost 5 bases, with 13 bases spanning the gap. Germline V gives CDR1 SGHTA, CDR2 FQGNSA. The CDR3 has 15 amino acids. The CDR3 DNA reads as TGTGCCAGCAGCTTAGCAAGGGAGGGCATTTATGGCTACACCTTC. It yields the protein CASSLAREGIYGYTF.

This clone has a single count. The rearrangement links TRBV7-6 to TRBJ2-3; 8 bases map to TRBD2. After removal of 4 bases from V and 3 bases from J, the junction contained 3 bases not matched to a gene. CDR3 size: 14 residues. The germline gives CDR1 SGHVS, CDR2 FNYEAQ. The CDR3 region has the DNA TGTGCCAGCAGCTCGACTAGCGTAACAGATACGCAGTATTTT. It is translated as CASSSTSVTDTQYF. The complete variable domain, with remaining parts taken from reference TRBV7-6 and TRBJ2-3, reads GAGVSQSPRYKVTKRGQDVALRCDPISGHVSLYWYRQALGQGPEFLTYFNYEAQQDKSGLPNDRFSAERPEGSISTLTIQRTEQRDSAMYRCASSSTSVTDTQYFGPGTRLTVL.

This clone was observed a few times. The DNA for the CDR3 is TGTGCCAGCAGCTTAGCGGCCCTTACAGGGATCATGAACACTGAAGCTTTCTTT. Translation gives CASSLAALTGIMNTEAFF. The V call is TRBV7-2, the J call TRBJ1-1; TRBD1 is a possible D gene (6 bases). Trimming stripped 0 bases from V and 0 bases from J, with 17 bases between. The germline gives CDR1 SGHTA, CDR2 FQGNSA. The CDR3 has 18 residues.

The chain couples TRBV30 to TRBJ2-3; tentative D call: TRBD2 (5 bases). CDR3 length: 14 residues. Germline-derived CDR1 and CDR2 are GTSNPN and SVGIG (reference sequence). V lost 2 bases and J lost 6, with 15 bases in between. The CDR3 sequence: CAWSPPDRDDTQYF. The CDR3 DNA reads TGTGCCTGGAGTCCCCCAGACCGGGATGATACGCAGTATTTT.

V is TRBV5-4 and J is TRBJ1-1; 7 bases are shared with TRBD1. CDR1 SGHNT and CDR2 YYREEE come from the germline V gene (reference sequence). This CDR3 region has 16 residues. Trimming at V came to 0 bases and at J to 4 bases, leaving 9 bases not matched to a gene. The CDR3 reads CASSLGGTGVGTEAFF. In DNA form, the CDR3 reads TGTGCCAGCAGCTTGGGGGGAACAGGGGTTGGCACTGAAGCTTTCTTT.

The chain couples TRBV9 to TRBJ2-3, with D uncertain. Deletions cut 4 bases from V and 4 bases from J, with 10 bases between. The CDR3 contains 13 residues. In germline, CDR1 is SGDLS, CDR2 YYNGEE. As DNA, the CDR3 is TGTGCCAGCAGCCCCCATACGGCAGATACGCAGTATTTT. Amino acids: CASSPHTADTQYF.

V gene TRBV2 combines with J gene TRBJ2-5; a weak D match, TRBD1 (6 bases). This CDR3 comprises 14 residues. CDR1 and CDR2 (germline): SNHLY, FYNNEI. Trimming took 5 bases from V and 4 from J, leaving 14 bases between them. The CDR3 loop reads CASSRPGVVETQYF. CDR3 DNA: TGTGCCAGCAGTAGGCCAGGGGTGGTAGAGACCCAGTACTTC.

The chain recombines TRBV5-1 with TRBJ2-7; 7 bases match TRBD1. The V segment lost 0 bases and the J segment 3 bases; nucleotides outside the gene matches: 9. Germline assignment: CDR1 SGHRS and CDR2 YFSETQ. The CDR3 has 16 amino acids. The CDR3 sequence is CASSLGRVRGFYEQYF. CDR3 nucleotide sequence: TGCGCCAGCAGCTTGGGTCGTGTCAGGGGGTTCTACGAGCAGTACTTC.

V usage is TRBV29-1 and J usage is TRBJ2-7, with D perhaps TRBD1 or TRBD2 (5 bases each). V shed 5 bases and J shed 0 bases, with 11 bases lying between them. The CDR3 consists of 13 residues. CDR1 SQVTM and CDR2 ANQGSEA come from the germline V gene. This CDR3 is CSVRDGLSYEQYF. CDR3 nucleotide sequence: TGCAGCGTTCGGGACGGTCTCTCCTACGAGCAGTACTTC.

This clone was seen more than once but under ten times. The chain couples TRBV7-9 to TRBJ2-7; D unresolved. Germline V gives CDR1 SEHNR, CDR2 FQNEAQ (reference sequence). Trimming removed 5 bases at V and 5 bases at J, with 13 bases between. The CDR3 is made up of 13 amino acids. The CDR3: CASSPMAGDEQYF. Here the CDR3 DNA reads TGTGCCAGCAGCCCTATGGCTGGGGACGAGCAGTACTTC. The variable domain in full, with the rest retrieved from reference TRBV7-9 and TRBJ2-7, is DTGVSQNPRHKITKRGQNVTFRCDPISEHNRLYWYRQTLGQGPEFLTYFQNEAQLEKSRLLSDRFSAERPKGSFSTLEIQRTEQGDSAMYLCASSPMAGDEQYFGPGTRLTVT.

The chain uses TRBV19 and TRBJ2-7; D gene unclear. The CDR3 is made up of 14 amino acids. CDR1 and CDR2 (germline): LNHDA, SQIVND (reference sequence). Between the trimmed V and J ends, which lost 3 bases and 0 bases, there was a span of 9 bases. CDR3 sequence reads: CASSISRYSYEQYF. The CDR3 coding sequence is TGTGCCAGTAGTATCAGTCGATACTCCTACGAGCAGTACTTC.

This chain joins TRBV30 and TRBJ2-4; D gene unclear. Germline V gene data show CDR1 as GTSNPN and CDR2 as SVGIG (reference sequence). The ends were cut back, 0 bases at V and 0 bases at J, with 9 bases in the middle. There are 15 residues in the CDR3. The DNA for the CDR3 is TGTGCCTGGAGTGTAGTCGGCTCAGCCAAAAACATTCAGTACTTC. Its protein product is CAWSVVGSAKNIQYF.

The rearrangement links TRBV27 to TRBJ2-2; TRBD2 matches at 12 bases. The length of the CDR3 is 16 residues. In germline, CDR1 is MNHEY, CDR2 SMNVEV (reference sequence). The V and J ends lost 4 bases and 6 bases, in that order; junction bases with no gene match: 6. The CDR3 sequence: CASSSLAGGPPGELFF. As DNA, the CDR3 is TGTGCCAGCAGTTCCCTAGCGGGAGGGCCCCCCGGGGAGCTGTTTTTT.

This sequence joins TRBV11-2 and TRBJ2-5; D may be TRBD1 (6 bases). From germline, CDR1 is SGHAT and CDR2 FQNNGV. This CDR3 has 13 residues. Trimming took 6 bases from V and 4 from J, leaving 12 bases between them. For the CDR3, the DNA is TGTGCCAGCAGATCACAGGGACGAGAGACCCAGTACTTC. It codes for CASRSQGRETQYF.

The chain employs TRBV7-9 and TRBJ1-5; D uncertain. V lost 4 bases and J 8 bases, leaving 9 bases between the germline ends. CDR1 and CDR2 from the germline V gene are SEHNR and FQNEAQ (reference sequence). This CDR3 has 12 residues. The CDR3 reads CASSYGPEPQHF. CDR3 in DNA: TGTGCCAGCAGCTATGGGCCTGAGCCCCAGCATTTT.

The chain combines TRBV11-2 with TRBJ2-5, with 8 bases identical to TRBD2. Germline loops: CDR1 SGHAT, CDR2 FQNNGV. Unmatched junction bases numbered 5, after V lost 5 bases and J lost 0 bases. The CDR3 totals 15 residues. The CDR3 here is CASSQFGGDQETQYF. As DNA, the CDR3 is TGTGCCAGCAGCCAATTCGGGGGGGACCAAGAGACCCAGTACTTC.

This chain joins TRBV18 and TRBJ2-2; no firm D call. Germline V lookup: CDR1 KGHSH, CDR2 LQKENI. The CDR3 spans 12 residues. The ends were cut back, 2 bases at V and 7 bases at J, with 5 bases in the middle. The CDR3 here is CASSPSHGELFF. CDR3 DNA sequence: TGTGCCAGCTCACCATCTCACGGGGAGCTGTTTTTT.

The chain is built from TRBV19 and TRBJ2-4, with no clear D. Germline V lookup: CDR1 LNHDA, CDR2 SQIVND (reference sequence). V lost 5 bases and J lost 0, with 5 bases in between. This CDR3 is built from 13 residues. CDR3 in amino acids: CASSSLAKNIQYF. CDR3 nucleotide sequence: TGTGCCAGTAGTTCCTTAGCCAAAAACATTCAGTACTTC.

The chain employs TRBV9 and TRBJ1-1; no firm D call. The CDR3 totals 15 residues. The V end was cut by 0 bases, the J end by 1 base, with 10 bases between. CDR1 is SGDLS, CDR2 YYNGEE, per germline. The CDR3 loop reads CASSVADGQNTEAFF. In nucleotides, the CDR3 is TGTGCCAGCAGCGTAGCCGACGGCCAGAACACTGAAGCTTTCTTT.

J is TRBJ2-1 and V is TRBV19, with 8 bases fitting TRBD2. CDR3 length: 14 residues. Trimming removed 4 bases from V and 9 bases from J; junction bases left unmatched: 8. CDR1 is LNHDA and CDR2 is SQIVND in the germline V gene (reference sequence). The CDR3 here is CASSTGGGITEQFF. The CDR3 coding sequence is TGTGCCAGTAGTACGGGGGGGGGTATCACTGAGCAGTTCTTC.

The chain employs TRBV5-1 and TRBJ1-3; the D gene is possibly TRBD1 (5 bases). The CDR3 runs 14 residues. Trimming shortened V by 5 bases and J by 4 bases, and 13 bases separated the two germline ends. Per germline, CDR1 SGHRS and CDR2 YFSETQ. The CDR3 is CASSYQDSGNTIYF. The DNA of the CDR3 is TGCGCCAGCAGTTACCAAGACAGCGGAAACACCATATATTTT.